This T cell receptor (beta chain) was observed in a study of blood T cell repertoires in COVID-19. Study at large: Samples came from the United States, Italy and Spain, spanning acute and convalescent COVID-19. T cells, B-cell-depleted T cells, or PBMCs provided the cDNA or gDNA that served as material.

Original processing notes: Estimation of nucleated cell counts relied on the amplification of reference gene primers. Sequencing used immunoSEQ multiplex PCR; TCRdb keeps in-frame clones, though not all of them. D and trimming come from the DNA, and the V and J calls and clone size come from that table. Of fewer than 200,000 clones detected, 80% to 90% appear once; the ten largest clones hold 1.5% to 2%. Per germline, CDR1 SGHVS and CDR2 FQNEAQ. This CDR3 region has 15 residues. Trimming cost V 1 base and J 6 bases; bases outside gene matches: 1. The rearrangement links TRBV7-8 to TRBJ2-1; 12 bases are shared with TRBD2. The source of this sequence is a man between 18 and 35 years old who had recovered from COVID-19. The sequenced sample consisted of peripheral blood. The chain's CDR3 is CASSLGTSGINEQFF. In nucleotides, the CDR3 is TGTGCCAGCAGCTTAGGGACTAGCGGGATCAATGAGCAGTTCTTC.